The entry that follows covers one T cell receptor (beta chain) sequence. Its specificity is not known. These data belong to a study of OX40 agonist ivuxolimab in advanced cancers. Study as a whole: Ivuxolimab, an agonist antibody against OX40 (CD134), was given to patients. General study findings and limits: With doses of 0.1-3.0 mg/kg, partial responders showed among the lowest clonal expansion.

Trimming stripped 6 bases from V and 6 bases from J, with 13 bases between. CDR3 length equals 13 residues. Per the germline V gene, CDR1 is KGHSH and CDR2 is LQKENI. Profiled with immunoSEQ multiplex PCR; TCRdb holds only in-frame clones, not every one. The sample has 70,000 or so clones, roughly 87% seen once; the top ten hold approximately 1.2%. This sequence joins TRBV18 and TRBJ2-3; the D is unclear. The sample was CD4+ or CD8+ T cells sorted from blood, taken in a trial of the OX40 agonist ivuxolimab. The source of this sequence is an adult with an advanced solid tumor such as melanoma, head and neck, liver or kidney cancer. CDR3 residues: CASSVGSGDTQYF. Written as DNA, the CDR3 is TGTGCCAGCTCCGTGGGTAGTGGGGATACGCAGTATTTT.